This T cell receptor (beta chain) was profiled in a study of shared clonotypes between healthy human individuals. Germline lookup yields CDR1 SNHLY and CDR2 FYNNEI. V gave up 3 bases and J gave up 6 bases, with 18 bases separating them. The CDR3 length is 16 residues. Deep was the level at which the assay was run. The protocol was immunoSEQ multiplex PCR, while the TCRdb copy is restricted to in-frame clones and leaves out a portion. The data hold over 2,000,000 clones, with 90% to 95% observed a single time. As regards this clone: Its antigen is undetermined.

Study conclusions and caveats: What naive subsets generally showed was a larger estimated richness than memory subsets showed. It was anticipated that sequencing depth would influence how many clonotypes donors shared.

Naive CD8 isolation took CD45RO-negative cells positively selected for CCR7 and excluded terminally differentiated effector memory CD45RA+ cells. This receptor was obtained from a young man in good health. Some clones in this sample may be carry-over from other donors' samples. This chain uses TRBV2 with TRBJ2-1; the D is unclear. Sequences were obtained from naive CD8+ T cells from PBMCs. The CDR3: CASSDGSTSPFNEQFF. The CDR3 region has the DNA TGTGCCAGCAGTGACGGGTCGACATCCCCTTTCAATGAGCAGTTCTTC.